This TCR beta chain was found in a study of shared clonotypes between healthy human individuals. The CDR3 has 14 residues. The germline gives CDR1 SGHAT, CDR2 FQNNGV. V lost 3 bases and J lost 4, with 13 bases in between. Naive-designated CD8 cells lacked CD45RO, were positively enriched for CCR7, and omitted terminally differentiated effector memory CD45RA+ cells. TCRdb's copy holds only in-frame clones and misses some; the assay was immunoSEQ multiplex PCR. The sample contains about 610,000 clones, around 96% of which appear only once. Source material: naive CD8+ T cells sorted from blood. This sequence was found in a woman aged 25 to 39 in good health. This rearrangement joins TRBV11-2 to TRBJ2-7; D may correspond to TRBD1 or TRBD2 (5 bases each). The CDR3 sequence is CASSFGTMRYEQYF. The CDR3 DNA follows: TGTGCCAGCAGCTTTGGGACCATGCGGTACGAGCAGTACTTC.